A selection of T cell receptor beta chains follows, all from one sample in a study of cytomegalovirus exposure and HLA in healthy donors. Assay: immunoSEQ multiplex PCR; the TCRdb copy retains only in-frame clones and omits some. This sample has roughly 150,000 clones, with 70% to 90% found just once. Sequences were obtained from PBMCs. The source of these receptors is a male donor in good health and CMV-seronegative. The CDR3 runs from the conserved cysteine through the conserved F or W. Fields, in order: V gene, D gene, J gene, clone size, CDR3 protein, CDR3 DNA. D genes are given only for firm matches. Where a row states a size, it is once, few, many or the class of an expanded clone; other rows omit it.

>TRBV10-1|TRBD2|TRBJ2-1|once
CASKAREYCHEQFF
TGCGCCAGCAAGGCGCGGGAGTACTGCCATGAGCAGTTCTTC
>TRBV7-8|TRBD1|TRBJ2-2|.
CASSSQPTGGTGELFF
TGTGCCAGCAGTTCTCAGCCTACAGGGGGCACCGGGGAGCTGTTTTTT
>TRBV5-6|TRBD1|TRBJ2-5|.
CASSSGQGLETQYF
TGTGCCAGCAGCTCGGGACAGGGCTTGGAGACCCAGTACTTC
>TRBV7-8|.|TRBJ2-7|.
CASSWPRESYEQYF
TGTGCCAGCAGCTGGCCCCGGGAATCCTACGAGCAGTACTTC
>TRBV28|.|TRBJ2-2|.
CASRTPLVRGNTGELFF
TGTGCCAGCAGGACCCCATTAGTTCGCGGCAACACCGGGGAGCTGTTTTTT
>TRBV6-5|.|TRBJ2-7|.
CASSRLGRYEQYF
TGTGCCAGCAGTCGCCTGGGGCGATACGAGCAGTACTTC
>TRBV5-1|TRBD1|TRBJ2-1|.
CASSSRGQGSYNEQFF
TGCGCCAGCAGCTCGCGTGGACAGGGCTCCTACAATGAGCAGTTCTTC
>TRBV5-6|TRBD1|TRBJ1-6|.
CASSWGAGGNSPLHF
TGTGCCAGCAGCTGGGGGGCAGGGGGTAATTCACCCCTCCACTTT
>TRBV11-2|.|TRBJ2-5|.
CASSLDMETQYF
TGTGCCAGCAGCTTAGATATGGAGACCCAGTACTTC
>TRBV19|TRBD1|TRBJ1-2|.
CASSTGTGILGYTF
TGTGCCAGTAGTACAGGGACAGGGATTCTTGGCTACACCTTC
>TRBV7-2|.|TRBJ1-1|.
CASRRYGTTATTGTEAFF
TGTGCCAGCAGACGTTACGGGACAACTGCCACAACCGGCACTGAAGCTTTCTTT
>TRBV4-1|TRBD1|TRBJ1-5|.
CASSQGEGQGGGQPQHF
TGCGCCAGCAGCCAAGGCGAGGGACAGGGGGGGGGTCAGCCCCAGCATTTT
>TRBV27|.|TRBJ2-7|.
CASSSGGQQYF
TGTGCCAGCAGTTCAGGCGGGCAGCAGTACTTC
>TRBV15|.|TRBJ2-5|.
CATSRVRETQYF
TGTGCCACCAGCAGAGTCCGAGAGACCCAGTACTTC
>TRBV9|TRBD1|TRBJ1-4|.
CASSSRTGNNEKLFF
TGTGCCAGCAGCTCCAGGACAGGGAATAATGAAAAACTGTTTTTT
>TRBV5-5|.|TRBJ2-7|.
CASSLVDTASYEQYF
TGTGCCAGCAGCTTGGTAGACACAGCCTCCTACGAGCAGTACTTC
>TRBV11-2|.|TRBJ2-5|.
CASSLGVLQETQYF
TGTGCCAGCAGCTTAGGTGTTCTTCAAGAGACCCAGTACTTC
>TRBV28|.|TRBJ1-1|.
CASSFSGLVNTEAFF
TGTGCCAGCAGTTTCTCAGGGCTAGTTAACACTGAAGCTTTCTTT
>TRBV4-3|TRBD1|TRBJ2-2|.
CASSQESTGGTGELFF
TGCGCCAGCAGCCAAGAATCTACAGGGGGTACCGGGGAGCTGTTTTTT
>TRBV5-5|.|TRBJ2-2|few
CASSLLTKSNTGELFF
TGTGCCAGCAGCTTGCTTACAAAGTCGAACACCGGGGAGCTGTTTTTT
>TRBV29-1|TRBD2|TRBJ2-7|.
CSVEDQGHSRRGEQYF
TGCAGCGTTGAAGATCAGGGCCATAGCAGGCGGGGGGAGCAGTACTTC
>TRBV7-9|TRBD1|TRBJ2-7|.
CASSPGQGAEYEQYF
TGTGCCAGCAGCCCAGGACAGGGGGCTGAGTACGAGCAGTACTTC
>TRBV27|.|TRBJ1-2|.
CASRTGNYGYTF
TGTGCCAGCAGAACAGGGAACTATGGCTACACCTTC
>TRBV4-3|.|TRBJ1-6|.
CASSQASGVRNSPLHF
TGCGCCAGCAGCCAAGCTAGCGGGGTCAGGAATTCACCCCTCCACTTT
>TRBV11-2|TRBD1|TRBJ1-3|once
CASSSKVWDSSGNTIYF
TGTGCCAGCAGCTCAAAGGTGTGGGACAGCTCTGGAAACACCATATATTTT
>TRBV7-6|.|TRBJ2-5|.
CASSLRGKETQYF
TGTGCCAGCTCCTTAAGGGGCAAAGAGACCCAGTACTTC
>TRBV28|TRBD2|TRBJ2-3|.
CATFGREERDTQYF
TGTGCCACTTTTGGGCGGGAGGAGCGGGATACGCAGTATTTT
>TRBV4-3|TRBD1|TRBJ1-4|.
CASSQDWTGVATNEKLFF
TGCGCCAGCAGCCAAGATTGGACAGGAGTTGCAACTAATGAAAAACTGTTTTTT